This T cell receptor beta chain stems from a study of human T cells and chemical hapten exposure. Stated time point: pre-sensitization, week 0. Treatment denoted: therapeutic diphenylcyclopropenone sensitization with weekly scalp DPC. Findings of the study overall: Because all patients had alopecia, their immune responses might differ from healthy ones. As patch test score rose, PT1 expanded TCR counts tended to rise as well.

TCRdb processed the RACE reads anew with MiXCR; each CDR3 protein has one entry. The sample consists of about 87,000 distinct CDR3 sequences, roughly a tenth of them appearing once. Germline V gene data show CDR1 as MNHNY and CDR2 as SVGAGI (reference sequence). The CDR3 runs to 15 residues. V shed 5 bases and J 4 bases; nucleotides not matched to a gene: 7. This clonotype was observed a handful of times. Its antigen is undetermined. Sample: whole blood, taken in connection with sensitization to the hapten diphenylcyclopropenone (DPC). The sequence came from a woman aged 40-49 years with alopecia areata. Some clones in this sample may be carry-over from other donors' samples. The chain uses TRBV6-6 and TRBJ1-4; the match to TRBD1 covers 7 bases. CDR3 protein: CASSDRDSSNEKLFF. In DNA form, the CDR3 reads TGTGCCAGCAGTGACCGGGACAGCAGTAATGAAAAACTGTTTTTT.